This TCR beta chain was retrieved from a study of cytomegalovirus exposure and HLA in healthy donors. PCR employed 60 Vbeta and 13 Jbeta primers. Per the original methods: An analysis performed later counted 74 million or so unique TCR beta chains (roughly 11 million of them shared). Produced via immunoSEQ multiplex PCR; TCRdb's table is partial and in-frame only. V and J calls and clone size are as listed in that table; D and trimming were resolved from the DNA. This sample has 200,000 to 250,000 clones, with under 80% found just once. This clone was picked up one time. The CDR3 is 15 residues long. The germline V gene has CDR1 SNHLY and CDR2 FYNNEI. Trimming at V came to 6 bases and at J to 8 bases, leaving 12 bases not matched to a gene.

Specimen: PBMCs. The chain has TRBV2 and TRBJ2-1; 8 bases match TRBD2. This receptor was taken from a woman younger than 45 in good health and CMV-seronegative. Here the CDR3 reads CASSVGLVSGDEQFF. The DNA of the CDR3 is TGTGCCAGCAGCGTGGGACTAGTTAGTGGCGATGAGCAGTTCTTC.